One sample yielded the 18 T cell receptor beta chains listed below, sequenced in a study of cytomegalovirus exposure and HLA in healthy donors. It was with 60 Vbeta and 13 Jbeta primers that the PCR ran. Profiling relied on immunoSEQ multiplex PCR, and the TCRdb table lists in-frame clones only, not all of them. Found here are around 150,000 clones, about 75% of them singletons; the top ten hold more than 3%. The sequencing sample was made of PBMCs. Receptors were obtained from a young man in good health and CMV-seronegative.

The V and J genes are TRBV7-9 and TRBJ2-1, with D possibly TRBD2 on 7 matching bases. The CDR3 has 16 residues. V lost 1 base to trimming and J lost 7 bases, with 17 bases between them. Per germline, CDR1 SEHNR and CDR2 FQNEAQ (reference sequence). CDR3 nucleotide sequence: TGTGCCAGCAGCTTAGACGGGGGGCTAGGGAGGAATGAGCAGTTCTTC. Protein product: CASSLDGGLGRNEQFF.

A few counts support this clone. At the DNA level, this CDR3 is encoded by other sequences in the same sample as well. The chain is built from TRBV27 and TRBJ1-1; perhaps TRBD1 as D (6 bases). The CDR3 consists of 14 residues. CDR1 and CDR2 (germline): MNHEY, SMNVEV (reference sequence). The V end lost 6 bases, the J end lost 1 base, and 12 bases lay between the germline ends. CDR3 region: CASRTGNPNTEAFF. The CDR3 nucleotides read TGTGCCAGCAGAACAGGGAACCCGAACACTGAAGCTTTCTTT.

The CDR3 sequence: CASSYTGQGNYGYTF. CDR3 bases: TGTGCCAGCAGTTACACCGGACAGGGCAACTATGGCTACACCTTC. The chain joins TRBV6-5 to TRBJ1-2; 8 positions match TRBD1. The germline CDR1 and CDR2 sequences are MNHEY and SVGAGI. The V segment lost 2 bases and the J segment 2 bases; nucleotides outside the gene matches: 4. The CDR3 sequence is 15 residues long.

V is TRBV19 and J is TRBJ2-3, with D possibly being TRBD1 (6 bases). CDR1 and CDR2 from the germline V gene are LNHDA and SQIVND (reference sequence). Trimming removed 6 bases from V and 2 bases from J, with 12 bases in between. This CDR3 contains 14 residues. The CDR3 here is CASSDRSSTDTQYF. CDR3 coding DNA: TGTGCCAGTAGCGACAGGTCTTCCACAGATACGCAGTATTTT.

V usage is TRBV28 and J usage is TRBJ2-7; TRBD1 might be the D (6 bases). The CDR3 loop spans 14 amino acids. Germline V gene sequence: CDR1 MDHEN, CDR2 SYDVKM. The V end lost 8 bases, the J end lost 1 base, and 15 bases lay between the germline ends. CDR3 protein: CASSVFTGSYEQYF. Written as DNA, the CDR3 is TGTGCCAGCTCAGTTTTCACAGGGTCCTACGAGCAGTACTTC.

The chain couples TRBV27 to TRBJ1-1; 7 nucleotides agree with TRBD1. V shed 4 bases and J 14 bases; nucleotides not matched to a gene: 13. The CDR3 runs 13 residues. Germline V gene lookup returns CDR1 MNHEY and CDR2 SMNVEV (reference sequence). The CDR3 DNA reads TGTGCCAGCAGTTCGACAGGGACCCGACTTTGGTTCTTT. The encoded protein is CASSSTGTRLWFF.

This clone has just a few counts. This chain joins TRBV2 and TRBJ1-3, with 9 bases that match TRBD1. Germline CDR1 SNHLY, CDR2 FYNNEI. This CDR3 comprises 14 residues. With 6 bases clipped from V and 2 bases from J, the junction kept 2 bases outside the gene matches. The CDR3 region is CASRWTGAGNTIYF. The CDR3 nucleotides are TGTGCCAGCAGATGGACAGGGGCTGGAAACACCATATATTTT.

This clone appeared a single time. This sequence joins TRBV19 and TRBJ1-1, with D perhaps TRBD1 (6 bases). CDR1 is LNHDA, CDR2 SQIVND, per germline (reference sequence). The V and J ends lost 3 bases and 7 bases respectively, with 6 bases between them. The CDR3 length is 11 residues. This CDR3 reads CASSIRGEAFF. CDR3 coding DNA: TGTGCCAGTAGTATCAGGGGTGAAGCTTTCTTT.

The chain links TRBV28 to TRBJ2-1; D possibly corresponds to TRBD2 (6 bases). The CDR3 loop spans 15 amino acids. Trimming removed 4 bases at V and 10 bases at J, with 20 bases between. CDR1 and CDR2 (germline): MDHEN, SYDVKM. The CDR3: CASSYSGRVSGEQFF. DNA for the CDR3: TGTGCCAGCAGTTATTCCGGCAGGGTGAGCGGGGAGCAGTTCTTC.

The rearrangement uses TRBV30 and TRBJ2-3; D is possibly TRBD2 (6 bases). The germline V gene has CDR1 GTSNPN and CDR2 SVGIG (reference sequence). Trimming removed 1 base from V and 2 bases from J, with 19 bases in between. The CDR3 is made up of 17 amino acids. The CDR3: CAWSGEVLSTSTDTQYF. As DNA, the CDR3 is TGTGCCTGGAGTGGGGAGGTTTTGTCAACTTCCACAGATACGCAGTATTTT. The full variable domain, completed using reference TRBV30 and TRBJ2-3, is SQTIHQWPATLVQPVGSPLSLECTVEGTSNPNLYWYRQAAGRGLQLLFYSVGIGQISSEVPQNLSASRPQDRQFILSSKKLLLSDSGFYLCAWSGEVLSTSTDTQYFGPGTRLTVL.

V usage is TRBV29-1 and J usage is TRBJ1-1; no firm D call. The CDR3 is 15 amino acids. Germline CDR1 and CDR2: SQVTM and ANQGSEA. Deletions cut 1 base from V and 5 bases from J, with 17 bases between. This CDR3 is CSVEGRLSGLTEAFF. The CDR3 nucleotides read TGCAGCGTTGAAGGTCGCCTCAGTGGTTTGACTGAAGCTTTCTTT.

This sequence joins TRBV30 and TRBJ1-3; TRBD1 is a possible D gene (5 bases). Trimming left V 0 bases short and J 0 bases short, with 6 bases between. CDR3 length equals 14 residues. Per the germline V gene, CDR1 is GTSNPN and CDR2 is SVGIG (reference sequence). CDR3 residues: CAWSVDSSGNTIYF. The CDR3 DNA is TGTGCCTGGAGTGTTGACAGCTCTGGAAACACCATATATTTT. The full variable domain, rest sourced from reference TRBV30 and TRBJ1-3, is SQTIHQWPATLVQPVGSPLSLECTVEGTSNPNLYWYRQAAGRGLQLLFYSVGIGQISSEVPQNLSASRPQDRQFILSSKKLLLSDSGFYLCAWSVDSSGNTIYFGEGSWLTVV.

Notes on this clone: One end of the junction varies from germline; a read error may be responsible. The chain is built from TRBV6-5 and TRBJ1-2; TRBD1 agrees at 12 bases. The CDR3 sequence is 14 residues long. Germline lookup yields CDR1 MNHEY and CDR2 SVGAGI. As DNA, the CDR3 is TGTGCCACCGGGACAGGGGGCAGGTCGAGTGGCCACACCTTC. Translating gives CATGTGGRSSGHTF.

This clone was counted between two and nine times. The chain links TRBV19 to TRBJ2-1, with TRBD2 matching 7 bases. V trimming: 4 bases; J trimming: 5 bases; junction bases outside the gene matches: 17. The CDR3 is 18 amino acids. Germline values: CDR1 LNHDA, CDR2 SQIVND (reference sequence). The CDR3 sequence is CASSTRLAAVQRDNEQFF. The CDR3 DNA reads TGTGCCAGTAGTACAAGACTAGCCGCCGTTCAAAGGGACAATGAGCAGTTCTTC.

The J gene is TRBJ2-7, the V gene TRBV6-1; 10 bases agree with TRBD1. The V gene end was trimmed by 4 bases and the J gene end by 3 bases; junction bases not matched to a gene: 6. Per the germline V gene, CDR1 is MNHNS and CDR2 is SASEGT. CDR3 length: 15 amino acids. In DNA, the CDR3 is TGTGCCAGCAGTGGCGGGACAGGGGACCTCTACGAGCAGTACTTC. Protein product: CASSGGTGDLYEQYF.

The chain carries TRBV9 and TRBJ2-7; weak D call: TRBD2 (6 bases). V was shortened by 4 bases and J by 2 bases, with 22 bases between the two germline ends. The CDR3 runs 17 residues. Germline V lookup: CDR1 SGDLS, CDR2 YYNGEE. The CDR3 protein is CASSSHSGRGIPYEQYF. In DNA form, the CDR3 reads TGTGCCAGCAGCTCCCATTCCGGTCGCGGGATACCCTACGAGCAGTACTTC.

The chain links TRBV18 to TRBJ1-1; perhaps TRBD1 as D (5 bases). CDR1 KGHSH and CDR2 LQKENI come from the germline V gene. This CDR3 is 14 amino acids long. The V gene lost 3 bases and the J gene lost 6 bases, with 14 bases spanning the gap. The CDR3 here is CASSPRVGGSEAFF. DNA of the CDR3: TGTGCCAGCTCACCCAGGGTCGGGGGGTCTGAAGCTTTCTTT.

The gene calls are TRBV29-1 and TRBJ2-7; TRBD1 is a possible D gene (5 bases). This CDR3 spans 15 amino acids. From germline, CDR1 is SQVTM and CDR2 ANQGSEA. V gave up 0 bases and J gave up 2 bases, with 14 bases separating them. CDR3 DNA: TGCAGCGTTGAAGATAGGCAGGGTAAGGCCTACGAGCAGTACTTC. Translating it yields CSVEDRQGKAYEQYF.